The source of this T cell receptor (beta chain) is a study of naive and memory T cell subsets. Notes on this clonotype: The antigen is unknown.

The CDR3 spans 12 residues. Trimming pared 6 bases from V and 6 bases from J, leaving 12 bases between. Two oligonucleotides, mixed equimolar, formed the beta constant-region primer covering TRBC1 and TRBC2. Nested alpha and beta constant-region primers with the SP2 primer drove four PCR rounds on ligated cDNA. MiXCR, run by TCRdb on the UMI-ligation and nested PCR reads, gives a single entry per CDR3 protein. The table shows 95,000 to 110,000 distinct CDR3 sequences, with 14% occurring only once. Study results and limitations: Especially in CD8 cells, naive repertoires contained a few larger clonotypes, possibly CD45RA-re-expressing memory cells. In CD4 and CD8 cells, diversity dropped from naive through EMRA. Over 85% of naive TCR sequences appeared only once, unlike memory subsets. Clonotypes are single alpha or beta chains, not paired receptors. Naive and memory repertoire findings lacked a ground truth for validation.

The origin of this receptor is a human donor in good health. Sequencing was carried out using naive CD8+ T cells from blood. The V gene is TRBV12-3 or TRBV12-4, the J gene TRBJ2-7, with D unresolved. CDR3 residues: CASRDLGLEQYF. CDR3 coding DNA: TGTGCCAGCAGGGACCTAGGGCTCGAGCAGTACTTC.